Listed below are T cell receptor beta chains from one sample, sequenced in a study of shared clonotypes between healthy human individuals. Libraries were prepared by immunoSEQ multiplex PCR; TCRdb keeps only in-frame clonotypes and omits some of them. The sample contains 630,000 or so clones, 98% of which appear only once. The sequencing input was naive CD8+ T cells sorted from blood. These receptors were taken from a man aged 30 to 39 in good health. The CDR3 runs from the conserved cysteine through the conserved F or W. Fields, in order: D gene, J gene, clone size, V gene, CDR3 protein, CDR3 DNA. The D gene is left open where the match is weak. Clone size is not always given. Where it is, it says once, few, many or a class for expanded clones.

-	TRBJ2-2	-	TRBV4-1	CASSQSRGPGELFF	TGCGCCAGCAGCCAGTCCCGTGGCCCCGGGGAGCTGTTTTTT
TRBD1	TRBJ1-1	-	TRBV5-1	CASSLDRGQKEAFF	TGCGCCAGCAGCTTGGACAGGGGGCAAAAAGAAGCTTTCTTT
-	TRBJ2-3	-	TRBV18	CASSPPVGSPDTQYF	TGTGCCAGCTCACCACCTGTAGGCAGTCCAGATACGCAGTATTTT
TRBD2	TRBJ2-7	-	TRBV6-5	CASTPLAGVHEQYF	TGTGCCAGCACCCCCCTAGCGGGAGTCCACGAGCAGTACTTC
-	TRBJ2-6	-	TRBV5-1	CASSLDGQGPSGANVLTF	TGCGCCAGCAGCTTGGATGGCCAGGGGCCCTCTGGGGCCAACGTCCTGACTTTC
TRBD2	TRBJ2-1	-	TRBV27	CASSGLAYNEQFF	TGTGCCAGCTCCGGACTAGCCTACAATGAGCAGTTCTTC
-	TRBJ1-2	-	TRBV2	CATPGQASGYGYTF	TGTGCCACCCCGGGCCAGGCAAGTGGCTATGGCTACACCTTC
TRBD2	TRBJ2-1	-	TRBV7-2	CASSLLAGESNEQFF	TGTGCCAGCAGCTTACTAGCGGGAGAATCCAATGAGCAGTTCTTC
-	TRBJ1-1	-	TRBV5-4	CASSTATKDEAFF	TGTGCCAGCAGCACGGCGACGAAGGATGAAGCTTTCTTT
TRBD2	TRBJ2-1	-	TRBV15	CATSRDVIWVSSGSYNEQFF	TGTGCCACCAGCAGAGATGTTATCTGGGTTTCTAGCGGGAGTTACAATGAGCAGTTCTTC
-	TRBJ2-2	-	TRBV15	CATGRGQNTGELFF	TGTGCCACCGGAAGGGGACAGAACACCGGGGAGCTGTTTTTT
TRBD2	TRBJ2-1	-	TRBV11-2	CASSERGGNNEQFF	TGTGCCAGCAGTGAGCGGGGCGGCAACAATGAGCAGTTCTTC
TRBD2	TRBJ2-2	-	TRBV5-6	CASTDGTSVGELFF	TGTGCCAGCACCGACGGGACTAGCGTCGGGGAGCTGTTTTTT
-	TRBJ2-3	once	TRBV9	CASSVVSSGTQYF	TGTGCCAGCAGCGTAGTATCGAGTGGTACGCAGTATTTT
-	TRBJ2-7	-	TRBV27	CASGLQGHEQYF	TGTGCCTCGGGGCTCCAGGGGCACGAGCAGTACTTC
TRBD2	TRBJ2-7	-	TRBV15	CATSRLAETYEQYF	TGTGCCACCAGCAGGCTAGCGGAGACCTACGAGCAGTACTTC
-	TRBJ2-7	once	TRBV14	CASRQSGPSYEQYF	TGTGCCAGCAGGCAAAGCGGGCCCTCCTACGAGCAGTACTTC
-	TRBJ2-6	-	TRBV27	CASSITGANVLTF	TGTGCCAGCTCGATTACCGGGGCCAACGTCCTGACTTTC
TRBD2	TRBJ2-7	-	TRBV4-1	CASSQDWLAARVEQYF	TGCGCCAGCAGCCAAGATTGGCTAGCGGCCCGGGTCGAGCAGTACTTC
TRBD2	TRBJ2-7	once	TRBV5-4	CASSLPGSGSETYEQYF	TGTGCCAGCAGCTTGCCGGGTAGCGGGAGTGAAACCTACGAGCAGTACTTC
-	TRBJ2-7	-	TRBV7-8	CASSDSLHPGEFSYEQYF	TGTGCCAGCAGCGATAGCCTCCACCCGGGAGAGTTTTCCTACGAGCAGTACTTC
-	TRBJ2-1	-	TRBV11-1	CASSLAQGEQFF	TGTGCCAGCAGCTTAGCGCAGGGTGAGCAGTTCTTC
-	TRBJ2-2	-	TRBV18	CASSLYSGQSDGELFF	TGTGCCAGCTCACTATATAGCGGACAGAGCGACGGGGAGCTGTTTTTT
TRBD1	TRBJ2-1	-	TRBV19	CASRAGTGNIYNEQFF	TGTGCCAGTAGGGCCGGGACAGGAAACATATACAATGAGCAGTTCTTC
TRBD2	TRBJ2-3	-	TRBV11-2	CASSFWGQREIDTQYF	TGTGCCAGCAGCTTTTGGGGGCAGCGGGAGATAGATACGCAGTATTTT
TRBD1	TRBJ2-7	-	TRBV6-1	CASRDRASIYEQYF	TGTGCCAGCAGGGACAGGGCTTCTATCTACGAGCAGTACTTC
-	TRBJ2-3	-	TRBV27	CASSLIGSADTQYF	TGTGCCAGCAGTTTGATCGGGAGTGCAGATACGCAGTATTTT
-	TRBJ1-1	-	TRBV7-9	CASSLEGADGEAFF	TGTGCCAGCAGCTTAGAAGGGGCCGACGGTGAAGCTTTCTTT